The T cell receptor beta chain under discussion was sequenced for a study of shared clonotypes between healthy human individuals. Across the whole study: Researchers assigned three CD4 naive, three CD4 memory, two CD8 naive and one CD8 memory plate to each donor. General study points: Shared across a few donors were roughly 4.8% of the naive CD4 clonotypes.

Note on this clone: Its antigen is as yet unknown.

Sequencing used immunoSEQ multiplex PCR; TCRdb keeps in-frame clones, though not all of them. Of about 2.3 million clones listed, roughly 93% are singletons. Sequencing was done on a sample of naive CD4+ T cells from PBMCs. Subset noted: CD45RA+ positively selected. The receptor was derived from a man younger than 35 in good health. Some clones in this sample may be carry-over from other donors' samples.

The CDR3 region has the DNA TGCAGCGTTCCGGGACAGGGTGACTATGGCTACACCTTC. It specifies CSVPGQGDYGYTF. The chain combines TRBV29-1 with TRBJ1-2; 9 nucleotides align to TRBD1. The V and J ends lost 5 bases and 3 bases, in that order; junction bases with no gene match: 4. The CDR3 spans 13 residues. Germline assignment: CDR1 SQVTM and CDR2 ANQGSEA. Complete variable domain (other parts from reference TRBV29-1 and TRBJ1-2): SAVISQKPSRDICQRGTSLTIQCQVDSQVTMMFWYRQQPGQSLTLIATANQGSEATYESGFVIDKFPISRPNLTFSTLTVSNMSPEDSSIYLCSVPGQGDYGYTFGSGTRLTVV.